What follows describes a single T cell receptor (beta chain). Its binding antigen is unknown. No base qualities exist here, and no much larger clone lies one base off it. The CDR3 contains 14 residues, cysteine and phenylalanine counted. The entry retains the CDR3 DNA only, 42 bases that are in frame from base 1. The CDR1 and CDR2 encoded by the germline V gene are SGDLS and YYNGEE. The V and J ends are trimmed by 9 bases and 1 base, leaving 15 bases between them. The data derive from a study of T cell changes during pregnancy in multiple sclerosis (dated by TCRdb to the late 2010s). General notes on the study: Changes in the T cell repertoire over the course of pregnancy were examined in this study in women with multiple sclerosis.

Libraries were constructed by the immunoSEQ multiplex PCR assay. Not all clones reach the TCRdb copy of this immuneACCESS table, which keeps in-frame sequences only. Checked studies attribute under half of the gap to unresolved V genes and leave the rest unexplained. The sample has about 28,000 clones on record, about 93% of them singletons. 0.43% of the sample is in the top ten clones. The source was CD4+ T cells from peripheral blood mononuclear cells, collected after pregnancy. The chain is encoded by TRBV9 joined to TRBJ2-3; no D gene is confidently identified. This clonotype was obtained from a female donor with multiple sclerosis, enrolled in a pregnancy study. The DNA sequence follows: TGTGCCACCCAGACACAGTTGGGCACAGATACGCAGTATTTT. It codes for CATQTQLGTDTQYF.